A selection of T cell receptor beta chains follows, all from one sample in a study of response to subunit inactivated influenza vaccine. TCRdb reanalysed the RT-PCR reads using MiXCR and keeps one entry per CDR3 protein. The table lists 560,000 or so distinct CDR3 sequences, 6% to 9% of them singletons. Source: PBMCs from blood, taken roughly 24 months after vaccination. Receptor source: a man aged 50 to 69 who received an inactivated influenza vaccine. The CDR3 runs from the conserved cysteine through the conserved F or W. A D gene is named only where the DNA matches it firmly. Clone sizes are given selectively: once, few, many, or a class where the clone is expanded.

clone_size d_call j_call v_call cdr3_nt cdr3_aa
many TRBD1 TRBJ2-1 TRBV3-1 TGTGCCAGCAGCCCCCGGGACAGGGGTATGTACAATGAGCAGTTCTTC CASSPRDRGMYNEQFF
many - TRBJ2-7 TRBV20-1 TGCAGTGCTAGAGTGGGCGGGGCCATCTCCTACGAGCAGTACTTC CSARVGGAISYEQYF
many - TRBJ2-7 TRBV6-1 TGTGCCAGCAGTCCCAGGGGCTACGAGCAGTACTTC CASSPRGYEQYF
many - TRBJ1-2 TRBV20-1 TGCAGTGCTAGAGCGATTTACGGGACGTATGGCTACACCTTC CSARAIYGTYGYTF
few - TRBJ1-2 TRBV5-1 TGCGCCAGCAGCGTTCAGACAGGAGATGGCTACACCTTC CASSVQTGDGYTF
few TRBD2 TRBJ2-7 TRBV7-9 TGTGCCACAGGACGGGGGGTCGGCGAGCAGTACTTC CATGRGVGEQYF
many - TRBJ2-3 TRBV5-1 TGCGCCAGCAGCTTGGGGGACGCAACAGATACGCAGTATTTT CASSLGDATDTQYF
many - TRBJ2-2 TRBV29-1 TGCAGCGTAGGGACTTACTCGAACACCGGGGAGCTGTTTTTT CSVGTYSNTGELFF
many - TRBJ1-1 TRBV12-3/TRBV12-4 TGTGCCAGCCGGCTCCATTTAGACACTGAAGCTTTCTTT CASRLHLDTEAFF
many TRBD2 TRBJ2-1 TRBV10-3 TGTGCCATCTCCGTACTAGCGGGAGACTACAATGAGCAGTTCTTC CAISVLAGDYNEQFF
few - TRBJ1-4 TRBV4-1 TGCGCCAGCAGCCAAGATCCAACCAGTACCCCCGCTTCCCAGTTT CASSQDPTSTPASQF
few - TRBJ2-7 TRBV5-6 TGTGCCAGCAGCTTGGTCGTGGACACCTACGAGCAGTACTTC CASSLVVDTYEQYF
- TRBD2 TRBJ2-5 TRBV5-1 TGCGCCAGTCAGGGACTAGCGGGAGGATCGAACGAAGAGACCCAGTACTTC CASQGLAGGSNEETQYF
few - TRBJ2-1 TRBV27 TGTGCCAGCACAAAACTAGGGTACAATGAGCAGTTCTTC CASTKLGYNEQFF
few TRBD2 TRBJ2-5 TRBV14 TGTGCCAGCAGCCAAGCTCTAGCGGGAGGGGGAGAGACCCAGTACTTC CASSQALAGGGETQYF
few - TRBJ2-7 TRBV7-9 TGTGCCAGCAGCTCGGGACCGACACACTACGAGCAGTACTTC CASSSGPTHYEQYF
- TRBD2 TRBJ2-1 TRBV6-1 TGTGCCAGCAGCTCACCGGGACTAGCGGCTGAGCAGTTCTTC CASSSPGLAAEQFF
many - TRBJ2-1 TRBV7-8 TGTGCCAGCAGCTTAAACTTCCATTTCTACAATGAGCAGTTCTTC CASSLNFHFYNEQFF
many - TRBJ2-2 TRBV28 TGTGCCAGCAGTTTAGGGTTGGGGCCTAGTCGGGACGGGGAGCTGTTTTTT CASSLGLGPSRDGELFF
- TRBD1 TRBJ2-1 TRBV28 TGTGCCAGCAGTTTATGGACAGGGACAAATGAGCAGTTCTTC CASSLWTGTNEQFF
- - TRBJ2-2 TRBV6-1 TGTGCCAGCATAGGGGAGCTGTTTTTT CASIGELFF
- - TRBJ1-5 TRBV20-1 TGCAGTGCTAGGGCCGGGGTAGGCAATCAGCCCCAGCATTTT CSARAGVGNQPQHF